This is a list of T cell receptor beta chains from one sample in a study of cytomegalovirus exposure and HLA in healthy donors. The table came from immunoSEQ multiplex PCR; TCRdb's copy has only in-frame clones and leaves some out. The repertoire holds 100,000 to 150,000 clones, with about 71% as singletons. The sequenced sample consisted of PBMCs. These TCRs come from a woman in her sixties in good health and CMV-seropositive. CDR3s include the opening cysteine and the closing phenylalanine or tryptophan. The order of the fields is D gene, V gene, clone size, J gene, CDR3 DNA, CDR3 protein. The D gene is left open where the match is weak. Some rows mark clone size as missing; the rest say once, few, many or name a class of expanded clone.

NA,TRBV7-9,NA,TRBJ2-3,TGTGCCAGCAGCTTAGCAGGAGGTTCAGATACGCAGTATTTT,CASSLAGGSDTQYF
NA,TRBV6-4,NA,TRBJ1-1,TGTGCCAGCAGTGAATTGGCGCAGGGAGGGACTGAAGCTTTCTTT,CASSELAQGGTEAFF
TRBD1,TRBV5-8,few,TRBJ1-5,TGTGCCAGCAGCCTCGACAGGGGAGGCAATCAGCCCCAGCATTTT,CASSLDRGGNQPQHF
NA,TRBV25-1,NA,TRBJ1-4,TGTGCCAGCAGCCGTTACTATGGGTTGGGTTCTAATGAAAAACTGTTTTTT,CASSRYYGLGSNEKLFF
TRBD1,TRBV7-3,NA,TRBJ1-1,TGTGCCAGCAGCTTGTGGGGACAGGGCACTGAAGCTTTCTTT,CASSLWGQGTEAFF
NA,TRBV4-1,NA,TRBJ2-7,TGCGCCAGCAGCCAAGAACCCGGGGCACAGGGACACTACGAGCAGTACTTC,CASSQEPGAQGHYEQYF
NA,TRBV14,NA,TRBJ2-1,TGTGCCAGCAGGGGGGACACCCGCTATGAGCAGTTCTTC,CASRGDTRYEQFF
NA,TRBV10-3,NA,TRBJ1-1,TGTGCCATCAGTGAGTCGCGGGGGGACACTGAAGCTTTCTTT,CAISESRGDTEAFF
TRBD1,TRBV19,NA,TRBJ2-7,TGTGCCAGCCGCCGGGACAGAGACTACGAGCAGTACTTC,CASRRDRDYEQYF
NA,TRBV6-6,NA,TRBJ1-3,TGTGCCAGCAGCCCCTACCTCGGAGACGCCGGAAACACCATATATTTT,CASSPYLGDAGNTIYF
NA,TRBV6-5,few,TRBJ1-1,TGTGCCAGCACCCAGACGGGGAACACTGAAGCTTTCTTT,CASTQTGNTEAFF
TRBD1,TRBV5-1,NA,TRBJ2-2,TGCGCCAGCAGCTTGGAACAGGGGGCGATTACCGGGGAGCTGTTTTTT,CASSLEQGAITGELFF
NA,TRBV10-3,NA,TRBJ1-5,TGTGCCACCAGAGACAGGCTCGAGAGCAATCAGCCCCAGCATTTT,CATRDRLESNQPQHF
NA,TRBV19,NA,TRBJ1-2,TGTGCCAGTCAGTATGGGAGGACCTATGGCTACACCTTC,CASQYGRTYGYTF
NA,TRBV2,NA,TRBJ1-1,TGTGCCAGCAGTGATGAGCAGGGAGCTTTCTTT,CASSDEQGAFF
NA,TRBV4-1,NA,TRBJ2-5,TGCGCCAGCAGCCAAGAGTTAACAGGGTTTTCCCAAGAGACCCAGTACTTC,CASSQELTGFSQETQYF
TRBD1,TRBV5-6,NA,TRBJ1-1,TGTGCCACCAAGAGTACCGGGACAGGGGGCACTGAAGCTTTCTTT,CATKSTGTGGTEAFF
NA,TRBV27,NA,TRBJ2-7,TGTGCCAGCAGTTTGACAGGATCCTACGAGCAGTACTTC,CASSLTGSYEQYF
NA,TRBV10-3,few,TRBJ1-4,TGTGCCATCAGAAACCAGGGCGCAACTAATGAAAAACTGTTTTTT,CAIRNQGATNEKLFF
NA,TRBV19,NA,TRBJ1-6,TGTGCCAGTAGCCCTGGGAAGGGGAATTCACCCCTCCACTTT,CASSPGKGNSPLHF
NA,TRBV18,NA,TRBJ1-2,TGTGCCAGCTCACTGGACAGTCTTTATGGCTACACCTTC,CASSLDSLYGYTF
NA,TRBV5-6,NA,TRBJ2-1,TGTGCCAGCAGCCTGTACCCTTCGGATGAGCAGTTCTTC,CASSLYPSDEQFF
TRBD1,TRBV19,few,TRBJ1-6,TGTGCCAGTAGTACTTTCACCACGACAGGGGCGGCGTCCCTCCACTTT,CASSTFTTTGAASLHF
NA,TRBV5-1,NA,TRBJ1-1,TGCGCCAGCAGTAAGAGGGGGGGCATGGGGAACACTGAAGCTTTCTTT,CASSKRGGMGNTEAFF
NA,TRBV11-3,NA,TRBJ2-2,TGTGCCAGCAGCCCTCAGGGGTACACCGGGGAGCTGTTTTTT,CASSPQGYTGELFF
NA,TRBV7-9,NA,TRBJ2-7,TGTGCCAGCAGCAGGGGCAGCTCCTACGAGCAGTACTTC,CASSRGSSYEQYF
TRBD2,TRBV2,NA,TRBJ2-1,TGTGCCAGCAGTGAACTCCCACGGGGGGGCCTGAATGAGCAGTTCTTC,CASSELPRGGLNEQFF
TRBD2,TRBV7-2,NA,TRBJ2-5,TGTGCCAGCAGCTTAGAGCTAGCGGGGGGGCGAGAGACCCAGTACTTC,CASSLELAGGRETQYF
NA,TRBV19,few,TRBJ2-2,TGTGCCAGTAGTGCCCAGGGCGCCGGGGAGCTGTTTTTT,CASSAQGAGELFF
TRBD1,TRBV5-1,NA,TRBJ1-5,TGCGCCAGCAGCCTTGGGACAGGGAATCAGCCCCAGCATTTT,CASSLGTGNQPQHF